A selection of T cell receptor beta chains follows, all from one sample in a study of blood T cell repertoires in COVID-19. TCRdb keeps only in-frame clones here, not all; method: immunoSEQ multiplex PCR. Of a few hundred thousand clones in the sample, 85% to 90% were seen once. Sequenced sample: PBMCs or T cells enriched from blood (not recorded which). The receptors shown here come from a woman in her 50s who had been exposed to COVID-19. Both conserved end residues are part of each CDR3. The D gene is left open where the match is weak. The size entry is marked missing in some rows and otherwise reads once, few, many or a size class.

>-|-|TRBJ1-5|TRBV5-1
TGCGCCAGCAGGTCTCGGGAGGGCAATCAGCCCCAGCATTTT
CASRSREGNQPQHF
>-|-|TRBJ2-2|TRBV19
TGTGCCAGTAGTATTGTACAAAAAGAAATGAACACCGGGGAGCTGTTTTTT
CASSIVQKEMNTGELFF
>-|-|TRBJ1-2|TRBV3-1/TRBV3-2
TGTGCCAGCAGCCAAGTCGGGAGCTATGGCTACACCTTC
CASSQVGSYGYTF
>TRBD1|-|TRBJ1-6|TRBV4-2
TGTGCCAGCAGCCAAAGGCCAAAGGGACAGGGAAAATATTCACCCCTCCACTTT
CASSQRPKGQGKYSPLHF
>-|once|TRBJ1-6|TRBV7-6
TGTGCCAGCAGCTTAGCGAAGGGGGGGAGCTCCTATAATTCACCCCTCCACTTT
CASSLAKGGSSYNSPLHF
>-|-|TRBJ1-2|TRBV28
TGTGCCAGCAGTGTGACACGCGATGGCTACACCTTC
CASSVTRDGYTF
>-|-|TRBJ1-5|TRBV2
TGTGCCAGCACACAACAGGGATCGCAGCCCCAGCATTTT
CASTQQGSQPQHF
>-|once|TRBJ2-6|TRBV5-5
TGTGCCAGCAGCTCACCGGGACTGGGCAACGTCCTGACTTTC
CASSSPGLGNVLTF
>TRBD2|-|TRBJ2-3|TRBV7-9
TGTGCCAGCAGCTCAGGGACTAGCGGGGGCAACACAGATACGCAGTATTTT
CASSSGTSGGNTDTQYF
>-|-|TRBJ2-3|TRBV3-1/TRBV3-2
TGTGCCAGCAGCCAAGTAGGGGACAAGGGGGAAGATACGCAGTATTTT
CASSQVGDKGEDTQYF
>-|-|TRBJ1-1|TRBV7-9
TGTGCCAGCAGCTTAAGGTTTGGAGGGCACAACACTGAAGCTTTCTTT
CASSLRFGGHNTEAFF
>TRBD1|-|TRBJ1-2|TRBV5-8
TGTGCCAGCAGTTCCGGACAGGGAGGATTGGACTATGGCTACACCTTC
CASSSGQGGLDYGYTF
>-|-|TRBJ2-7|TRBV5-1
TGCGCCAGCAGCTGGGGGACAATCGGCTCCTACGAGCAGTACTTC
CASSWGTIGSYEQYF
>TRBD2|-|TRBJ2-1|TRBV6-5
TGTGCCAGCAGGTTAGGACTAGCGGGGAATAATGAGCAGTTCTTC
CASRLGLAGNNEQFF
>-|-|TRBJ1-5|TRBV6-1
TGTGCCAGCAGTGAAACTACAGGGTACAATCAGCCCCAGCATTTT
CASSETTGYNQPQHF
>TRBD1|once|TRBJ1-2|TRBV28
TGTGCCAGCAGTAGCCGTCCCGGGACAGGAAGCTATGGCTACACCTTC
CASSSRPGTGSYGYTF
>-|-|TRBJ2-3|TRBV7-9
TGTGCCAGCAGCCCACGGGATTTACATACGCAGTATTTT
CASSPRDLHTQYF
>TRBD1|-|TRBJ1-1|TRBV5-1
TGCGCCAGCAGCTTGGTGACAGGGGATACTGAAGCTTTCTTT
CASSLVTGDTEAFF
>-|-|TRBJ2-1|TRBV14
TGTGCCAGCAGCCAAGATGCGGGGTCTAGGGCCTACAATGAGCAGTTCTTC
CASSQDAGSRAYNEQFF
>TRBD2|-|TRBJ2-5|TRBV7-6
TGTGCCAGCAGCTTCGGTAGCGGGCAAGAGACCCAGTACTTC
CASSFGSGQETQYF
>-|-|TRBJ1-6|TRBV12-3/TRBV12-4
TGTGCCAGCAGTCCAGCTAGTAATTCACCCCTCCACTTT
CASSPASNSPLHF
>TRBD1|-|TRBJ1-6|TRBV2
TGTGCCAGCAGTCCCGACAGGGGCTCCTATAATTCACCCCTCCACTTT
CASSPDRGSYNSPLHF
>TRBD1|-|TRBJ2-5|TRBV7-9
TGTGCCAGCAGCTCGACAGGGGGAGAGACCCAGTACTTC
CASSSTGGETQYF
>-|-|TRBJ2-1|TRBV25-1
TGTGCCAGCAGTGAATCCTGGACGGGAAATGAGCAGTTCTTC
CASSESWTGNEQFF
>-|-|TRBJ2-1|TRBV28
TGTGCCAGCAGTTTATACCGGGACATCAACAATGAGCAGTTCTTC
CASSLYRDINNEQFF
>TRBD1|-|TRBJ2-2|TRBV7-2
TGTGCCAGCAGCCGGACAGGGGGCCATCGAGGCGGGGAGCTGTTTTTT
CASSRTGGHRGGELFF
>-|-|TRBJ1-2|TRBV6-5
TGTGCCAGCAGCCCCTCAGGTATTGAGGGCTACACCTTC
CASSPSGIEGYTF
>-|once|TRBJ1-6|TRBV27
TGTGCCAGCAGTTCCAACAGGGTTATTCAAAAATCACCCCTCCACTTT
CASSSNRVIQKSPLHF
>-|once|TRBJ1-1|TRBV5-4
TGTGCCAGCAGCTTGGGAGGGAGGGGGACTGAAGCTTTCTTT
CASSLGGRGTEAFF
>-|once|TRBJ1-4|TRBV15
TGTGCCACCAGCAGAGTGGCAGCAACTAATGAAAAACTGTTTTTT
CATSRVAATNEKLFF
>TRBD2|-|TRBJ2-5|TRBV3-1/TRBV3-2
TGTGCCAGCAGCCCTCGGGCTAGCGGCTACCAAGAGACCCAGTACTTC
CASSPRASGYQETQYF
>-|once|TRBJ1-2|TRBV9
TGTGCCAGCAGCGAGGACAGCCTCGGCTGGGACTATGGCTACACCTTC
CASSEDSLGWDYGYTF
>-|-|TRBJ1-1|TRBV6-1
TGTGCCAGCAGTGACATCGGGAGTGAAGCTTTCTTT
CASSDIGSEAFF
>TRBD1|medium-sized|TRBJ2-3|TRBV13
TGTGCCAGCAGCCTGGGGACAGGGTCCACAGATACGCAGTATTTT
CASSLGTGSTDTQYF
>-|-|TRBJ1-6|TRBV5-1
TGCGCCAGCAGCCCGCAGGCAAACCTTAATTCACCCCTCCACTTT
CASSPQANLNSPLHF
>TRBD2|-|TRBJ2-2|TRBV5-4
TGTGCCAGCAGCCTACCGGGACTAGCGAACACCGGGGAGCTGTTTTTT
CASSLPGLANTGELFF